This T cell receptor (beta chain) appears in the sequencing data of a study of early T cells in non-severe SARS-CoV-2 infection. About the research overall: It was bulk RNA from unsorted whole blood that was sequenced, and the chains were unpaired.

The germline V and J ends were trimmed by 4 bases and 4 bases, with 13 bases remaining between them. The CDR3 sequence is 14 residues long. Unique molecular identifier tags were affixed to discrete cDNA molecules. Using its own MiXCR run on the 5' RACE reads, TCRdb lists one record per CDR3 protein. The sample comprises 52,000 or so distinct CDR3 sequences, under 15% of which are singletons, and around 1.4% rests with the top ten. There are a few counts of this clonotype. This sequence originates from an adult who was a healthcare worker with PCR-confirmed SARS-CoV-2 infection or an uninfected control (not recorded which). The chain carries TRBV12-3 or TRBV12-4 and TRBJ2-5, with D uncertain. Input material: whole blood. CDR3 sequence reads: CASSSVSDPETQYF. The CDR3 DNA reads TGTGCCAGCAGTTCTGTATCCGATCCAGAGACCCAGTACTTC.